This is a list of T cell receptor beta chains from one sample in a study of blood T cell repertoires in COVID-19. Assay used: immunoSEQ multiplex PCR; TCRdb lists only in-frame clones, some missing. The data contain roughly 180,000 clones, more than 70% of them singletons. The specimen was peripheral blood. Receptors were obtained from a woman in her 30s with acute or convalescent COVID-19. Each CDR3 is given with its conserved first and last residue. The D gene is left open where the match is weak. Only some rows state a clone size, as once, few, many or a class for expanded clones.

clone size: -
CDR3 length: 13
D gene: -
V gene: TRBV11-3
J gene: TRBJ2-3
CDR3 protein: CASSFMAADTQYF
CDR3 DNA: TGTGCCAGCAGCTTTATGGCCGCAGATACGCAGTATTTT

clone size: -
CDR3 length: 15
D gene: TRBD2
V gene: TRBV5-1
J gene: TRBJ2-1
CDR3 protein: CASSKGLAGNNEQFF
CDR3 DNA: TGCGCCAGCAGCAAGGGACTAGCGGGAAACAATGAGCAGTTCTTC

clone size: -
CDR3 length: 12
D gene: -
V gene: TRBV5-4
J gene: TRBJ2-3
CDR3 protein: CASSSGRDTQYF
CDR3 DNA: TGTGCCAGCAGCTCGGGTCGAGATACGCAGTATTTT

clone size: -
CDR3 length: 14
D gene: TRBD1
V gene: TRBV30
J gene: TRBJ2-3
CDR3 protein: CAWRDRGTTDTQYF
CDR3 DNA: TGTGCCTGGAGAGACAGGGGTACCACAGATACGCAGTATTTT

clone size: -
CDR3 length: 14
D gene: TRBD1
V gene: TRBV5-1
J gene: TRBJ1-3
CDR3 protein: CASRGTGVGNTIYF
CDR3 DNA: TGCGCCAGCAGGGGGACAGGGGTTGGCAACACCATATATTTT

clone size: few
CDR3 length: 13
D gene: TRBD2
V gene: TRBV12-3/TRBV12-4
J gene: TRBJ2-7
CDR3 protein: CASSAGLGTEQYF
CDR3 DNA: TGTGCCAGCAGTGCGGGACTAGGCACCGAGCAGTACTTC

clone size: -
CDR3 length: 14
D gene: -
V gene: TRBV28
J gene: TRBJ2-3
CDR3 protein: CASSRLELEDTQYF
CDR3 DNA: TGTGCCAGCAGCCGTCTAGAATTAGAAGATACGCAGTATTTT

clone size: -
CDR3 length: 13
D gene: -
V gene: TRBV7-9
J gene: TRBJ1-1
CDR3 protein: CASSLEEGTKAFF
CDR3 DNA: TGTGCCAGCAGCTTAGAGGAGGGGACCAAAGCTTTCTTT

clone size: -
CDR3 length: 16
D gene: TRBD2
V gene: TRBV7-2
J gene: TRBJ2-1
CDR3 protein: CASSLDAAGGYNEQFF
CDR3 DNA: TGTGCCAGCAGCTTAGACGCAGCGGGGGGCTACAATGAGCAGTTCTTC

clone size: -
CDR3 length: 17
D gene: -
V gene: TRBV7-9
J gene: TRBJ1-4
CDR3 protein: CASGWDTLGGSYEKLFF
CDR3 DNA: TGTGCCAGCGGCTGGGACACACTCGGAGGATCATATGAAAAACTGTTTTTT

clone size: -
CDR3 length: 14
D gene: -
V gene: TRBV18
J gene: TRBJ1-4
CDR3 protein: CASSPPGRGEKLFF
CDR3 DNA: TGTGCCAGCTCACCACCGGGTCGGGGTGAAAAACTGTTTTTT

clone size: -
CDR3 length: 14
D gene: -
V gene: TRBV2
J gene: TRBJ1-5
CDR3 protein: CASSAQGVTVPQHF
CDR3 DNA: TGTGCCAGCAGTGCCCAAGGGGTAACTGTACCCCAGCATTTT

clone size: -
CDR3 length: 15
D gene: TRBD1
V gene: TRBV14
J gene: TRBJ2-1
CDR3 protein: CASSQVGQGLGEQFF
CDR3 DNA: TGTGCCAGCAGCCAAGTTGGACAGGGGTTGGGTGAGCAGTTCTTC

clone size: -
CDR3 length: 14
D gene: -
V gene: TRBV5-1
J gene: TRBJ2-7
CDR3 protein: CASSSRLSSYEQYF
CDR3 DNA: TGCGCCAGCTCAAGCAGACTAAGCTCCTACGAGCAGTACTTC

clone size: once
CDR3 length: 11
D gene: -
V gene: TRBV5-1
J gene: TRBJ2-2
CDR3 protein: CASSFTGELFF
CDR3 DNA: TGCGCCAGCAGCTTTACTGGGGAGCTGTTTTTT

clone size: -
CDR3 length: 14
D gene: -
V gene: TRBV5-1
J gene: TRBJ2-1
CDR3 protein: CASSLDEAYNEQFF
CDR3 DNA: TGCGCCAGCAGCTTGGATGAGGCATACAATGAGCAGTTCTTC

clone size: -
CDR3 length: 13
D gene: TRBD1
V gene: TRBV27
J gene: TRBJ1-2
CDR3 protein: CASSSRDSYGYTF
CDR3 DNA: TGTGCCAGCAGTTCAAGGGACAGCTATGGCTACACCTTC

clone size: -
CDR3 length: 12
D gene: -
V gene: TRBV29-1
J gene: TRBJ2-1
CDR3 protein: CSVEPVYNEQFF
CDR3 DNA: TGCAGCGTTGAACCCGTTTACAATGAGCAGTTCTTC

clone size: -
CDR3 length: 14
D gene: -
V gene: TRBV6-5
J gene: TRBJ2-5
CDR3 protein: CASSSKSGLETQYF
CDR3 DNA: TGTGCCAGCAGTTCAAAATCGGGATTGGAGACCCAGTACTTC

clone size: few
CDR3 length: 17
D gene: TRBD2
V gene: TRBV11-2
J gene: TRBJ2-3
CDR3 protein: CASSQGTSGRGSDTQYF
CDR3 DNA: TGTGCCAGCAGCCAAGGGACTAGCGGGAGAGGGTCAGATACGCAGTATTTT

clone size: -
CDR3 length: 15
D gene: TRBD2
V gene: TRBV27
J gene: TRBJ2-1
CDR3 protein: CASSWVGTSHGEQFF
CDR3 DNA: TGTGCCAGCAGTTGGGTTGGGACTAGTCACGGTGAGCAGTTCTTC

clone size: -
CDR3 length: 11
D gene: TRBD2
V gene: TRBV29-1
J gene: TRBJ2-7
CDR3 protein: CSVCGEGEQYF
CDR3 DNA: TGCAGCGTTTGTGGGGAGGGGGAGCAGTACTTC

clone size: -
CDR3 length: 13
D gene: -
V gene: TRBV7-2
J gene: TRBJ2-7
CDR3 protein: CASSWTTPYEQYF
CDR3 DNA: TGTGCCAGCAGCTGGACTACCCCCTACGAGCAGTACTTC

clone size: -
CDR3 length: 14
D gene: -
V gene: TRBV3-1/TRBV3-2
J gene: TRBJ2-2
CDR3 protein: CASSQDSETGELFF
CDR3 DNA: TGTGCCAGCAGCCAAGACTCGGAGACCGGGGAGCTGTTTTTT

clone size: -
CDR3 length: 14
D gene: -
V gene: TRBV7-2
J gene: TRBJ2-1
CDR3 protein: CASSRQHGENEQFF
CDR3 DNA: TGTGCCAGCAGCCGTCAGCACGGGGAAAATGAGCAGTTCTTC

clone size: -
CDR3 length: 16
D gene: TRBD2
V gene: TRBV7-2
J gene: TRBJ2-3
CDR3 protein: CASSLTSGSSTDTQYF
CDR3 DNA: TGTGCCAGCAGCTTGACTAGCGGGTCTAGCACAGATACGCAGTATTTT

clone size: -
CDR3 length: 16
D gene: TRBD2
V gene: TRBV11-3
J gene: TRBJ2-2
CDR3 protein: CASSHLLADLTGELFF
CDR3 DNA: TGTGCCAGCAGCCACCTCCTAGCGGACCTCACCGGGGAGCTGTTTTTT

clone size: -
CDR3 length: 15
D gene: -
V gene: TRBV24-1
J gene: TRBJ2-1
CDR3 protein: CATSDQGRAYNEQFF
CDR3 DNA: TGTGCCACCAGTGATCAGGGGAGGGCCTACAATGAGCAGTTCTTC

clone size: -
CDR3 length: 15
D gene: -
V gene: TRBV11-3
J gene: TRBJ1-1
CDR3 protein: CASSPGSLGNTEAFF
CDR3 DNA: TGTGCCAGCAGCCCAGGATCCCTTGGGAACACTGAAGCTTTCTTT

clone size: -
CDR3 length: 15
D gene: -
V gene: TRBV9
J gene: TRBJ2-2
CDR3 protein: CASSPGSGNTGELFF
CDR3 DNA: TGTGCCAGCAGCCCCGGGAGCGGGAACACCGGGGAGCTGTTTTTT

clone size: -
CDR3 length: 12
D gene: -
V gene: TRBV27
J gene: TRBJ1-1
CDR3 protein: CASSSGGTEAFF
CDR3 DNA: TGTGCCAGCAGTTCAGGAGGGACTGAAGCTTTCTTT

clone size: -
CDR3 length: 13
D gene: -
V gene: TRBV4-2
J gene: TRBJ1-2
CDR3 protein: CASKPPGTPLYTF
CDR3 DNA: TGTGCCAGCAAACCCCCCGGGACACCTCTTTACACCTTC

clone size: -
CDR3 length: 13
D gene: -
V gene: TRBV27
J gene: TRBJ2-7
CDR3 protein: CASSSGHLYEQYF
CDR3 DNA: TGTGCCAGCAGTTCGGGACACCTATACGAGCAGTACTTC

clone size: -
CDR3 length: 14
D gene: -
V gene: TRBV27
J gene: TRBJ2-7
CDR3 protein: CASADRDTHYEQYF
CDR3 DNA: TGTGCCAGCGCCGACCGGGACACGCACTACGAGCAGTACTTC

clone size: -
CDR3 length: 12
D gene: -
V gene: TRBV12-3/TRBV12-4
J gene: TRBJ2-1
CDR3 protein: CASRSGGNEQFF
CDR3 DNA: TGTGCCAGCAGGTCCGGGGGCAATGAGCAGTTCTTC

clone size: -
CDR3 length: 14
D gene: TRBD1
V gene: TRBV11-2
J gene: TRBJ2-5
CDR3 protein: CASSEQGWLETQYF
CDR3 DNA: TGTGCCAGCAGCGAACAGGGGTGGCTGGAGACCCAGTACTTC

clone size: -
CDR3 length: 17
D gene: -
V gene: TRBV10-1
J gene: TRBJ2-1
CDR3 protein: CASSDLQGGNSYNEQFF
CDR3 DNA: TGCGCCAGCAGTGATCTCCAGGGGGGTAACTCCTACAATGAGCAGTTCTTC

clone size: few
CDR3 length: 16
D gene: TRBD2
V gene: TRBV7-9
J gene: TRBJ2-3
CDR3 protein: CASSKAGLAGGDTQYF
CDR3 DNA: TGTGCCAGCAGCAAAGCGGGGCTGGCGGGAGGGGATACGCAGTATTTT

clone size: -
CDR3 length: 12
D gene: -
V gene: TRBV11-2
J gene: TRBJ2-7
CDR3 protein: CASSPRQYEQYF
CDR3 DNA: TGTGCCAGCAGCCCAAGACAGTACGAGCAGTACTTC

clone size: -
CDR3 length: 14
D gene: TRBD1
V gene: TRBV10-3
J gene: TRBJ2-1
CDR3 protein: CAISPGGTGDEQFF
CDR3 DNA: TGTGCCATCAGTCCAGGGGGGACAGGCGATGAGCAGTTCTTC

clone size: -
CDR3 length: 11
D gene: -
V gene: TRBV28
J gene: TRBJ1-1
CDR3 protein: CASTRGLEAFF
CDR3 DNA: TGTGCCAGCACCCGCGGTCTTGAAGCTTTCTTT

clone size: -
CDR3 length: 13
D gene: -
V gene: TRBV23-1
J gene: TRBJ1-5
CDR3 protein: CASSQGENQPQHF
CDR3 DNA: TGCGCCAGCAGTCAAGGTGAGAATCAGCCCCAGCATTTT

clone size: -
CDR3 length: 15
D gene: -
V gene: TRBV28
J gene: TRBJ2-2
CDR3 protein: CASSPMGAITGELFF
CDR3 DNA: TGTGCCAGCAGTCCCATGGGCGCGATCACCGGGGAGCTGTTTTTT

clone size: -
CDR3 length: 14
D gene: -
V gene: TRBV11-2
J gene: TRBJ2-2
CDR3 protein: CASSLEYGAGELFF
CDR3 DNA: TGTGCCAGCAGCTTAGAGTACGGAGCCGGGGAGCTGTTTTTT

clone size: -
CDR3 length: 15
D gene: -
V gene: TRBV18
J gene: TRBJ2-6
CDR3 protein: CASSPERSGANVLTF
CDR3 DNA: TGTGCCAGCTCACCGGAGCGCTCTGGGGCCAACGTCCTGACTTTC